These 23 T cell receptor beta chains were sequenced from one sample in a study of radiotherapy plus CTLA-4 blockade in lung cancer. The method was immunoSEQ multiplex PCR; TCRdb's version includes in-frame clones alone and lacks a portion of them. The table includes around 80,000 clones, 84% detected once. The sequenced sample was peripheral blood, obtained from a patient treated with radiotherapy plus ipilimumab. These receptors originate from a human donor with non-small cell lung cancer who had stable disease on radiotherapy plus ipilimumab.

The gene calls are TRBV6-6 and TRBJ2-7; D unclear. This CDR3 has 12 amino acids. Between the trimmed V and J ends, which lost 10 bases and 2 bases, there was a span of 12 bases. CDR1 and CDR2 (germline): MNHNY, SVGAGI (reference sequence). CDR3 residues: CATRQQAYEQYF. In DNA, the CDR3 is TGTGCCACGCGGCAGCAGGCCTACGAGCAGTACTTC.

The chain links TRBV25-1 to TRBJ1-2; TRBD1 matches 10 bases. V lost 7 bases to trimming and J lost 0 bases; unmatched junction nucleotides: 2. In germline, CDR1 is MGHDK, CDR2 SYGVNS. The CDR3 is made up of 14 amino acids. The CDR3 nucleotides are TGTGCCAGCAAAGGACAGGGGGCTAACTATGGCTACACCTTC. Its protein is CASKGQGANYGYTF.

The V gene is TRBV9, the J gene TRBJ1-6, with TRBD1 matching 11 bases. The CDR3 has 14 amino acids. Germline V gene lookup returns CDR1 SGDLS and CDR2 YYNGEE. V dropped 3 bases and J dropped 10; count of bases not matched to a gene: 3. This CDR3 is CASSDRDRGSPLHF. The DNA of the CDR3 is TGTGCCAGCAGCGACCGGGACAGGGGGTCACCCCTCCACTTT.

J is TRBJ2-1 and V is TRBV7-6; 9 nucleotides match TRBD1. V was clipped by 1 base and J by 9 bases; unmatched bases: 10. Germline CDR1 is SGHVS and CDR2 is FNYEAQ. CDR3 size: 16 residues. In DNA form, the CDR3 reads TGTGCCAGCAGCTTAGTGGGGACAGGGCTCGGCGGTGAGCAGTTCTTC. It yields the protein CASSLVGTGLGGEQFF.

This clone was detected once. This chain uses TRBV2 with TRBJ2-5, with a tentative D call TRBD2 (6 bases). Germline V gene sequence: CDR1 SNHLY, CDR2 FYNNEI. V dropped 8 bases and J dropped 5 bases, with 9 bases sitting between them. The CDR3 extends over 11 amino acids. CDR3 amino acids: CASAREETQYF. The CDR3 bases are TGTGCCAGCGCCCGGGAGGAGACCCAGTACTTC.

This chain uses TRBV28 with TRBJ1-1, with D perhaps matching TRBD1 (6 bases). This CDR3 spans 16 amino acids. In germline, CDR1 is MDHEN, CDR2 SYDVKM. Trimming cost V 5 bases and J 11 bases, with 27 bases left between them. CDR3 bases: TGTGCCAGCAGTCCTACGCAGCAGGGGCTCGTCGGGACTGCTTTCTTT. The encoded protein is CASSPTQQGLVGTAFF.

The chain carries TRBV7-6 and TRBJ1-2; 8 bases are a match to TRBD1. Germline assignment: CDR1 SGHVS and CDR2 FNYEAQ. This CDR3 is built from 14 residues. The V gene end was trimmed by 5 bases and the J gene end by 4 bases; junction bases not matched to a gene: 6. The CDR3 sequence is CASSPIGQGYGYTF. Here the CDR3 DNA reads TGTGCCAGCAGCCCAATTGGACAGGGCTATGGCTACACCTTC.

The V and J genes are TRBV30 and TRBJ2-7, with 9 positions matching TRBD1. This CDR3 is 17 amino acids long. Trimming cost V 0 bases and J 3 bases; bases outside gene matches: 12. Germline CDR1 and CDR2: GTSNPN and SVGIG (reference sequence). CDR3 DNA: TGTGCCTGGAGTGTAACGGGACAGGGAAAAACCCGCTACGAGCAGTACTTC. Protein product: CAWSVTGQGKTRYEQYF.

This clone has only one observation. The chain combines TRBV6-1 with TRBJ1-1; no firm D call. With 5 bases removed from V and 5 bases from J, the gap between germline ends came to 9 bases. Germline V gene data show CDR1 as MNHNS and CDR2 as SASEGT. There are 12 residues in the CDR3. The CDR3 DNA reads TGTGCCAGCAGTAAACTTTTGACTGAAGCTTTCTTT. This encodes CASSKLLTEAFF.

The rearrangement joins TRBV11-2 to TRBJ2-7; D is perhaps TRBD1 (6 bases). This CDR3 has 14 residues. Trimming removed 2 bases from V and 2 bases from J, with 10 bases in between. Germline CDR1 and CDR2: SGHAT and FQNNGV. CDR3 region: CASSLNYRAYEQYF. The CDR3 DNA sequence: TGTGCCAGCAGCTTAAATTACAGGGCCTACGAGCAGTACTTC.

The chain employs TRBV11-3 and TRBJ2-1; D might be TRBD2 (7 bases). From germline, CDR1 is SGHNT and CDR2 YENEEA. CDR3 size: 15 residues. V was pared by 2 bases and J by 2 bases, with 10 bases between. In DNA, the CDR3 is TGTGCCAGCAGCTTAAGGGGGGGGACCTACAATGAGCAGTTCTTC. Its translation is CASSLRGGTYNEQFF.

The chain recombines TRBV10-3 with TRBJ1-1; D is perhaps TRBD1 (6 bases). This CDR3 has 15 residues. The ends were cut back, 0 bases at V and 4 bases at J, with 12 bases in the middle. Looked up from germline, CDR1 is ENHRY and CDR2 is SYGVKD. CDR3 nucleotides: TGTGCCATCAGTGAGTCCACAGGGTACACCACTGAAGCTTTCTTT. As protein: CAISESTGYTTEAFF.

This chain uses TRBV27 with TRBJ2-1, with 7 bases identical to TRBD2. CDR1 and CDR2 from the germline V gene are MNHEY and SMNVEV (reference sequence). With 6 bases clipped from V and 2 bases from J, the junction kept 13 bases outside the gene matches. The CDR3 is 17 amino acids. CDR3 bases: TGTGCCAGCAGCCTCCCCGAAGCGGGGCCCCCCTACAATGAGCAGTTCTTC. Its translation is CASSLPEAGPPYNEQFF.

CDR3 nucleotide sequence: TGTGCCAGCAGACCCGGACAGGGCGCTCAGGAAAAACTGTTTTTT. It is translated as CASRPGQGAQEKLFF. The chain combines TRBV28 with TRBJ1-4; 8 nucleotides agree with TRBD1. CDR3 size: 15 residues. Germline CDR1 reads MDHEN; CDR2 reads SYDVKM. Unmatched junction bases numbered 11, after V lost 6 bases and J lost 8 bases.

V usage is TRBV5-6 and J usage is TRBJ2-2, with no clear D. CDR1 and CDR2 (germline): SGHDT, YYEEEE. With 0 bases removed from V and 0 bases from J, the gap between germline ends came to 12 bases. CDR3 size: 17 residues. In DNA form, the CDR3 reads TGTGCCAGCAGCTTGGATACGGACGCAGCGAACACCGGGGAGCTGTTTTTT. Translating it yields CASSLDTDAANTGELFF.

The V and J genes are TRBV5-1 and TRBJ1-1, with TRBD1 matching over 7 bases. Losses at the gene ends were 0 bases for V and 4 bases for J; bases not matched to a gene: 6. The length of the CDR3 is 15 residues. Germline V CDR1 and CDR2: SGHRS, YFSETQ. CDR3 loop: CASSLVNRGSTEAFF. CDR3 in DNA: TGCGCCAGCAGCTTGGTCAACAGGGGAAGCACTGAAGCTTTCTTT.

The DNA of the CDR3 is TGCGCCAGCAGCTTGTCCGGAGCCGGCTATGGCTACACCTTC. It specifies CASSLSGAGYGYTF. The chain is built from TRBV5-1 and TRBJ1-2; no definite D call. CDR1 SGHRS and CDR2 YFSETQ come from the germline V gene. V was trimmed by 1 base and J by 4 bases, leaving 11 bases between them. CDR3 length equals 14 residues.

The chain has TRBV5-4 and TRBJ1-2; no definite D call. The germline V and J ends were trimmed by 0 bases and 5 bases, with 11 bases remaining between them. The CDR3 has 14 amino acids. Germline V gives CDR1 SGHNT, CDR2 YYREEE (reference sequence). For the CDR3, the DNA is TGTGCCAGCAGCTTGGACTACAGCTTATATGGCTACACCTTC. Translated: CASSLDYSLYGYTF.

CDR3 loop: CASSLGQGFTEAFF. The CDR3 DNA sequence: TGTGCCAGCAGTCTTGGACAGGGTTTCACTGAAGCTTTCTTT. The chain is built from TRBV28 and TRBJ1-1; the match to TRBD1 covers 8 bases. The length of the CDR3 is 14 residues. CDR1 is MDHEN, CDR2 SYDVKM, per germline. Trimming took 5 bases from V and 4 from J; bases not matched to a gene: 6.

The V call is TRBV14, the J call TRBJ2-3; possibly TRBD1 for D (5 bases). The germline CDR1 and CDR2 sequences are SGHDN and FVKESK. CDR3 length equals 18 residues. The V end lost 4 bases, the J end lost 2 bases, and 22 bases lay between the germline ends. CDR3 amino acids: CASSPQVGHPGYTDTQYF. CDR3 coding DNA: TGTGCCAGCAGCCCCCAGGTGGGGCATCCAGGGTACACAGATACGCAGTATTTT.

DNA for the CDR3: TGTGCCAGCAGCTTATTCCCTTTCCAATATAGGGAGCAGTTCTTC. It encodes CASSLFPFQYREQFF. V gene TRBV7-2 combines with J gene TRBJ2-1; D is unclear. The germline V gene has CDR1 SGHTA and CDR2 FQGNSA. This CDR3 is 15 amino acids long. Trimming pared 2 bases from V and 10 bases from J, leaving 18 bases between.

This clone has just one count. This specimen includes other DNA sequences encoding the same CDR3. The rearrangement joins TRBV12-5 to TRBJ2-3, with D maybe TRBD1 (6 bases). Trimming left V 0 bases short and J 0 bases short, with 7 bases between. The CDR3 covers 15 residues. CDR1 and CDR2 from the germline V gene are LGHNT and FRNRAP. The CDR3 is CASGLVGGSTDTQYF. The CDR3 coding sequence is TGTGCTAGTGGTTTGGTAGGGGGTAGCACAGATACGCAGTATTTT.

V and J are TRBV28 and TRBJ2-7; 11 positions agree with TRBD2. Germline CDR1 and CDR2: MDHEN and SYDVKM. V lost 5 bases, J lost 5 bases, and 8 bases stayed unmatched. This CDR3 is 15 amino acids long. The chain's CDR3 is CASSQRLAGFHEQYF. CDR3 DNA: TGTGCCAGCAGTCAGAGACTAGCGGGATTCCACGAGCAGTACTTC.